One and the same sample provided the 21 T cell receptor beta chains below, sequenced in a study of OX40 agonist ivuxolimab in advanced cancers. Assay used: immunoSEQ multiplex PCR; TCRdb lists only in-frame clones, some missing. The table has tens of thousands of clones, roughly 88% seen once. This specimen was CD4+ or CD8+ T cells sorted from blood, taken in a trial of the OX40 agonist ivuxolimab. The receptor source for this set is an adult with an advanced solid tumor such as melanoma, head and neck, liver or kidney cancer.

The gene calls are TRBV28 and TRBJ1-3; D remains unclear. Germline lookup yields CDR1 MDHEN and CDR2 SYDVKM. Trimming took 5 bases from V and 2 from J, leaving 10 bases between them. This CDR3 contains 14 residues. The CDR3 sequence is CASSAKGTGNTIYF. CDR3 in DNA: TGTGCCAGCAGTGCAAAGGGAACTGGAAACACCATATATTTT.

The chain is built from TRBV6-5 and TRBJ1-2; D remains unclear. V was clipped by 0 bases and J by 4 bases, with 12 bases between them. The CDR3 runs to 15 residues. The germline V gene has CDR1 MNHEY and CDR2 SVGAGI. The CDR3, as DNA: TGTGCCAGCAGTTACTCTATCAATCGGATCTATGGCTACACCTTC. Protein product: CASSYSINRIYGYTF.

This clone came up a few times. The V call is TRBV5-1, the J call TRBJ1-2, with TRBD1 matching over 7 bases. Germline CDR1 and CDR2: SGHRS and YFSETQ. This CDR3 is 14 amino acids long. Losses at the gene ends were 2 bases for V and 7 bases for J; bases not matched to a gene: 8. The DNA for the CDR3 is TGCGCCAGCAGCTTAGCACAGGGGTTAAGTGGCTACACCTTC. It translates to CASSLAQGLSGYTF. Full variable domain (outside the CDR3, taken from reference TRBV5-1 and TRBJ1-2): KAGVTQTPRYLIKTRGQQVTLSCSPISGHRSVSWYQQTPGQGLQFLFEYFSETQRNKGNFPGRFSGRQFSNSRSEMNVSTLELGDSALYLCASSLAQGLSGYTFGSGTRLTVV.

The CDR3 DNA reads as TGTGCCAGCAGAACCGGGACTAGTGACACCGGGGAGCTGTTTTTT. It translates to CASRTGTSDTGELFF. J is TRBJ2-2 and V is TRBV4-2, with 8 bases fitting TRBD2. This CDR3 is 15 amino acids long. The germline CDR1 and CDR2 sequences are LGHNA and YNFKEQ. V lost 6 bases, J lost 3 bases, and 6 bases stayed unmatched.

CDR3 sequence (DNA): TGTGCCAGCAGCGTAGGAGTAGGGGCTGGGGCCAACGTCCTGACTTTC. Protein product: CASSVGVGAGANVLTF. The chain employs TRBV9 and TRBJ2-6, with D maybe TRBD1 (5 bases). The CDR3 runs to 16 residues. In germline, CDR1 is SGDLS, CDR2 YYNGEE. V lost 0 bases and J lost 2, with 9 bases in between.

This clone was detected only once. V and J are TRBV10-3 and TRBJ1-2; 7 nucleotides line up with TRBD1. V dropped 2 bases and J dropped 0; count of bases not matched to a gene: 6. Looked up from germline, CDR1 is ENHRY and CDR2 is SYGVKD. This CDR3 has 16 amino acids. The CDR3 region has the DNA TGTGCCATCAGTGAGATTCGACAGGGTCCTAACTATGGCTACACCTTC. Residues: CAISEIRQGPNYGYTF.

The CDR3 protein is CASTSSGMNTEAFF. In DNA, the CDR3 is TGCGCCAGCACTAGCTCCGGCATGAACACTGAAGCTTTCTTT. The V gene is TRBV5-1, the J gene TRBJ1-1, with D unclear. Germline V gene lookup returns CDR1 SGHRS and CDR2 YFSETQ. V was shortened by 6 bases and J by 0 bases, with 12 bases between the two germline ends. The CDR3 loop spans 14 amino acids.

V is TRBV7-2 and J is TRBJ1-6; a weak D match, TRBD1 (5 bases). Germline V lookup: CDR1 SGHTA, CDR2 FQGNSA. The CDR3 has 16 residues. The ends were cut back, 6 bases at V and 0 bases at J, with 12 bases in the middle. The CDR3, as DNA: TGTGCCAGCAGGTCCGCGGGGACCTCCTATAATTCACCCCTCCACTTT. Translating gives CASRSAGTSYNSPLHF.

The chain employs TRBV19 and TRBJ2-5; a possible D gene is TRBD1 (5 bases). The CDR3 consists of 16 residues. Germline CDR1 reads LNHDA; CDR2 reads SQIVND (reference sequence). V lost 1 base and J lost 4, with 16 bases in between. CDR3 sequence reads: CASSIGAGRRGETQYF. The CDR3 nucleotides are TGTGCCAGTAGTATAGGGGCAGGGCGGAGAGGAGAGACCCAGTACTTC.

The CDR3 bases are TGTGCCAGCAGTTCATTAGGGACGGCGCAAGAGACCCAGTACTTC. Its translation is CASSSLGTAQETQYF. The chain combines TRBV6-5 with TRBJ2-5; D is tentatively TRBD1 or TRBD2 (5 bases each). The CDR3 length is 15 residues. CDR1 and CDR2 from the germline V gene are MNHEY and SVGAGI. Trimming shortened V by 4 bases and J by 2 bases, and 14 bases separated the two germline ends.

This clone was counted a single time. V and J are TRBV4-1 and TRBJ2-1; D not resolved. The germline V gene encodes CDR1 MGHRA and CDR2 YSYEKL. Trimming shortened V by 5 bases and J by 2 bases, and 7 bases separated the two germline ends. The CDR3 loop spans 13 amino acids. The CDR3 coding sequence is TGCGCCAGCAGCTTGTTGGCCTACAATGAGCAGTTCTTC. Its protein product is CASSLLAYNEQFF.

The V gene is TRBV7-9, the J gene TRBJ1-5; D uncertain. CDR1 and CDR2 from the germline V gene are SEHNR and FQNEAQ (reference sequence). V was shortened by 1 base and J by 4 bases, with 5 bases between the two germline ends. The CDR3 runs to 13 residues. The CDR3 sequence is CASSLDGNQPQHF. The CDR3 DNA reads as TGTGCCAGCAGCTTAGATGGGAATCAGCCCCAGCATTTT.

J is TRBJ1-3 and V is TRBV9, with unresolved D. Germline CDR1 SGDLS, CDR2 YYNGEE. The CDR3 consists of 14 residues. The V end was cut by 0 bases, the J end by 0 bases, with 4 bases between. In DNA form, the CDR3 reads TGTGCCAGCAGCGTAGTGGGCTCTGGAAACACCATATATTTT. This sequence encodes CASSVVGSGNTIYF.

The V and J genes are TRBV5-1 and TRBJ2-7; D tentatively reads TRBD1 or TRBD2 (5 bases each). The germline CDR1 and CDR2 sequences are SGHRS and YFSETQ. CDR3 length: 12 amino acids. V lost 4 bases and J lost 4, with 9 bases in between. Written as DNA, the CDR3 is TGCGCCAGCAGCGAGAGGGGTTACGAGCAGTACTTC. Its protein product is CASSERGYEQYF.

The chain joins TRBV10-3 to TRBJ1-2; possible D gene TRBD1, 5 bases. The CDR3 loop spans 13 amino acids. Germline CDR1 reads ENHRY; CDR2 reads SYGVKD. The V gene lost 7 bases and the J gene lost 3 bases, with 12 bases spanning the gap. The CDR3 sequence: CAIKPGLDYGYTF. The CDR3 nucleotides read TGTGCCATCAAACCAGGGTTAGACTATGGCTACACCTTC.

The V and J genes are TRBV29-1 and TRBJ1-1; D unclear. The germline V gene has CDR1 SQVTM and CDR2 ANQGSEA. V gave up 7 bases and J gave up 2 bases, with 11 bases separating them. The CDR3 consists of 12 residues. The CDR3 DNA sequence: TGCAGCGCCTCCCTGCCAAACACTGAAGCTTTCTTT. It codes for CSASLPNTEAFF.

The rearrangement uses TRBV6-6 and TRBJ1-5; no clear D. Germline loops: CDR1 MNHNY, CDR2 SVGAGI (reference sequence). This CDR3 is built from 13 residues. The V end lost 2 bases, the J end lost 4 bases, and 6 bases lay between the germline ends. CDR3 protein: CASSYRANQPQHF. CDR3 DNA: TGTGCCAGCAGTTACAGGGCTAATCAGCCCCAGCATTTT.

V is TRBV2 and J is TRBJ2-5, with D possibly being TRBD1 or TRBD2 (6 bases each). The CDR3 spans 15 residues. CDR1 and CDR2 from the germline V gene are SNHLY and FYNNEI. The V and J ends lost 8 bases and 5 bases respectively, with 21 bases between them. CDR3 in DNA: TGTGCCAGCCCAAAGGAGGGGGGATTGGGGGAGACCCAGTACTTC. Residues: CASPKEGGLGETQYF.

The CDR3 loop reads CASSQAGGDGYTF. CDR3 in DNA: TGCGCCAGCAGCCAAGCCGGGGGCGATGGCTACACCTTC. This chain links TRBV4-3 with TRBJ1-2; a possible D gene is TRBD1 (6 bases). Trimming removed 1 base from V and 6 bases from J, with 9 bases in between. This CDR3 is 13 amino acids long. Germline CDR1 LGHNA, CDR2 YSLEER.

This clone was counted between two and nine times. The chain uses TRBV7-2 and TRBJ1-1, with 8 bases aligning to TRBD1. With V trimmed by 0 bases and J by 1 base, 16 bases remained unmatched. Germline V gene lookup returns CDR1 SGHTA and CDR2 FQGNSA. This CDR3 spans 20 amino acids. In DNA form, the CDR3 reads TGTGCCAGCAGCTTAGCGTTTCTAACTGGACAGGGCGCGGAGAACACTGAAGCTTTCTTT. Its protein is CASSLAFLTGQGAENTEAFF.

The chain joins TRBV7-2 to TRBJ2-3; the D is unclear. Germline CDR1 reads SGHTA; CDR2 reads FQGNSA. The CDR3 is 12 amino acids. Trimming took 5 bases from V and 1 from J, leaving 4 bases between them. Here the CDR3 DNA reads TGTGCCAGCAGCCAGCGCACAGATACGCAGTATTTT. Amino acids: CASSQRTDTQYF.